The rows below give T cell receptor beta chains drawn from one sample of a study of T-cell reconstitution after alpha-beta-depleted transplantation in children. TCRdb itself ran the PCR reads through MiXCR, one entry per CDR3 protein. The sample carries around 180,000 distinct CDR3 sequences, around 10% recorded once. Material: PBMCs, obtained before TCRalphabeta/CD19-depleted stem cell transplant. These receptors all stem from a boy aged 2 to 10 with acute myeloid leukemia, due to receive a stem cell transplant. CDR3s include the opening cysteine and the closing phenylalanine or tryptophan. The D gene is left open where the match is weak. Clone size appears in some rows only: once, few, many, or a class for an expanded clone.

j_call | d_call | v_call | clone_size | cdr3_nt | cdr3_aa
TRBJ1-3 | NA | TRBV21-1 | many | TGTGCCAGCAGCAAATTCCTCTTTATAGAGCCGGATCCATCTGGAAACACCATATATTTT | CASSKFLFIEPDPSGNTIYF
TRBJ1-5 | NA | TRBV6-1 | many | TGTGCCAGCAGTCCTTTCGGGAAGAATCAGCCCCAGCATTTT | CASSPFGKNQPQHF
TRBJ1-4 | NA | TRBV6-5 | many | TGTGCCAGCAGTTACGGGGAAAAACTGTTTTTT | CASSYGEKLFF
TRBJ1-4 | TRBD1 | TRBV12-3/TRBV12-4 | many | TGTGCCAGCAGTTTACCAGGGGGTTATGAAAAACTGTTTTTT | CASSLPGGYEKLFF
TRBJ2-7 | NA | TRBV5-5 | NA | TGTGCCAGCAGCCAAGCAGCCTACGAGCAGTACTTC | CASSQAAYEQYF
TRBJ1-4 | NA | TRBV27 | many | TGTGCCAGCAGTTTGGATACTACTAATGAAAAACTGTTTTTT | CASSLDTTNEKLFF
TRBJ2-2 | NA | TRBV9 | many | TGTGCCAGCAGCGTAGCCCGGGCCGGGGAGCTGTTTTTT | CASSVARAGELFF
TRBJ2-3 | NA | TRBV11-2 | many | TGTGCCAGCAGCTTATATTACGGCAGTAGCACAGATACGCAGTATTTT | CASSLYYGSSTDTQYF
TRBJ2-7 | NA | TRBV6-1 | many | TGTGCCAGCAGTCCAAGACAGGTCAGGGGGGCTTACGAGCAGTACTTC | CASSPRQVRGAYEQYF
TRBJ2-7 | TRBD2 | TRBV20-1 | many | TGCAGTGCCCTGACTAGCGTATGGCGCCCTGGAGGCGAGCAGTACTTC | CSALTSVWRPGGEQYF
TRBJ2-5 | NA | TRBV3-1 | many | TGTGCCAGCAGCCAAGTGACAGTTCAAGAGACCCAGTACTTC | CASSQVTVQETQYF
TRBJ2-2 | TRBD2 | TRBV6-4 | many | TGTGCCAGCAGTCCGGGACTAGGTTCGTCCGGGGAGCTGTTTTTT | CASSPGLGSSGELFF
TRBJ2-5 | TRBD2 | TRBV5-1 | few | TGCGCCAGCAGCTTTGCATTAACTAGCGGGACTCGAGAGACCCAGTACTTC | CASSFALTSGTRETQYF
TRBJ2-2 | NA | TRBV20-1 | NA | TGCAGTGCGGCAAGGGACCCCGGGGAGCTGTTTTTT | CSAARDPGELFF
TRBJ2-3 | NA | TRBV4-1 | medium-sized | TGCGCCAGCAGCCTCCAACCGAGGACGGATACTAGCACAGATACGCAGTATTTT | CASSLQPRTDTSTDTQYF
TRBJ2-7 | NA | TRBV7-8 | many | TGTGCCAGCAGCTTAGGGATGCGGGGGCCTAGCTCCTACGAGCAGTACTTC | CASSLGMRGPSSYEQYF
TRBJ2-4 | TRBD2 | TRBV10-2 | many | TGCGCCAGCAGACCCGGACTAGCGGGAGTCCTATTACTAGCCAAAAACATTCAGTACTTC | CASRPGLAGVLLLAKNIQYF
TRBJ2-5 | TRBD1 | TRBV9 | many | TGTGCCAGCAGCGTAGCCTCGGACAGGTACCAAGAGACCCAGTACTTC | CASSVASDRYQETQYF
TRBJ2-5 | TRBD2 | TRBV11-2 | many | TGTGCCAGCAGCTCGGGACTAGCGGGACTATCCTTGAGGGAGACCCAGTACTTC | CASSSGLAGLSLRETQYF
TRBJ2-5 | NA | TRBV5-1 | medium-sized | TGCGCCAGCAGCTTGGACCTGACAGTTCCCCGGTTGGTCCAAGAGACCCAGTACTTC | CASSLDLTVPRLVQETQYF
TRBJ2-3 | NA | TRBV20-1 | many | TGCAGTGCACTGGGGCGATTTACTAGCACAGATACGCAGTATTTT | CSALGRFTSTDTQYF
TRBJ1-2 | TRBD1 | TRBV5-1 | many | TGCGCCAGCAGCTTAGATCCGGGACAGGGGGCTAACTATGGCTACACCTTC | CASSLDPGQGANYGYTF
TRBJ2-7 | NA | TRBV19 | NA | TGTGCCAGTAGGGGGCCGGGGGTAGGGGAGCAGTACTTC | CASRGPGVGEQYF
TRBJ2-3 | NA | TRBV28 | many | TGTGCCAGCAGTTTTCTTGGCCTCGTGGATACGCAGTATTTT | CASSFLGLVDTQYF
TRBJ2-1 | NA | TRBV28 | many | TGTGCCAGCAGTTTACCCAAGACTAGTAAGAGGGGGATTGGGCAGTTCTTC | CASSLPKTSKRGIGQFF
TRBJ1-5 | NA | TRBV2 | NA | TGTGCCAGCAGTGAAAATGTAGCGTGGAGCAATCAGCCCCAGCATTTT | CASSENVAWSNQPQHF
TRBJ1-5 | NA | TRBV5-5 | many | TGTGCCAGCAGCTTGTTTCTGACAGATAATCAGCCCCAGCATTTT | CASSLFLTDNQPQHF
TRBJ2-2 | NA | TRBV29-1 | many | TGCAGCGTCCAAAATGGGGGAACCGGGGAGCTGTTTTTT | CSVQNGGTGELFF
TRBJ2-3 | NA | TRBV20-1 | many | TGCAGTGCTAGTCCCTCCTCAGATACGCAGTATTTT | CSASPSSDTQYF